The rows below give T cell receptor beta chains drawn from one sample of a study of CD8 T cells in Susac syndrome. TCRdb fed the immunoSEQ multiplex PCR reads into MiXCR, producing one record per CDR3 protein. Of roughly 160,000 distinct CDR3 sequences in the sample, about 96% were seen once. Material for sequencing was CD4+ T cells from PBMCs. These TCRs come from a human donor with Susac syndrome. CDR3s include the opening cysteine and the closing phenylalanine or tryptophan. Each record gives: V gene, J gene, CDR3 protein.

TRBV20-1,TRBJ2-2,CSARDNGRDSSTGELFF
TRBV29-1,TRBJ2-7,CSVEDRVRGVYEQYF
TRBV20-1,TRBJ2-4,CSARKVDFQYF
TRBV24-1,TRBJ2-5,CATSDDRVLGETQYF
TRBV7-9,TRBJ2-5,CASSRTGVETQYF
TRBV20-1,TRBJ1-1,CSDRRGGYTEAFF
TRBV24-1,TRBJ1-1,CATSDGQGMNTEAFF
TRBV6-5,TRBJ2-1,CASTSSYNEQFF
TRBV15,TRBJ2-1,CATSSGRVHNEQFF
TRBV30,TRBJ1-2,CAWSVHPREGYTF
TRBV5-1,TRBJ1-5,CASSLETAGQPQHF
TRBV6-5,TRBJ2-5,CASRQSLAQETQYF
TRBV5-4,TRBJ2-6,CASSLGGGIAGANVLTF
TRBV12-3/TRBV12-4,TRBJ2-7,CASSFGRGGEQYF
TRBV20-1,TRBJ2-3,CSARAPSGRTDTQYF
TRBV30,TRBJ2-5,CAWSETGEQETQYF
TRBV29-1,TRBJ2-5,CSVGVSPSHNPQETQYF
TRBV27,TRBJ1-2,CASSRTASHGYTF
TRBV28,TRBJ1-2,CASSFRRDYGYTF
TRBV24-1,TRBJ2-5,CATSGAQETQYF
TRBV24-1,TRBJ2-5,CATSGTVGWEETQYF
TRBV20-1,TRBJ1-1,CSAGTGNTEAFF
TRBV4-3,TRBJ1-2,CASSQERAGGNYGYTF
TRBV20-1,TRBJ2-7,CSARDWRDTSYEQYF
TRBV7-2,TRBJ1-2,CASSQGATRIGYTF
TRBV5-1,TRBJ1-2,CASSAGPGGGYTF
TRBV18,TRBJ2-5,CASSSQGNQETQYF
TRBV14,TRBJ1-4,CASSQTRPTNEKLFF
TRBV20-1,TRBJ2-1,CSADPGQLYNEQFF
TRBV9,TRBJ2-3,CASSVRGRSTDTQYF
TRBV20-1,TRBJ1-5,CSARSNRGNQPQHF
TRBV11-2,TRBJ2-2,CASSLAGRARELFF
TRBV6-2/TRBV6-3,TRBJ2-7,CASSSPDRAYSYEQYF